The T cell receptor beta chain under discussion was sequenced for a study of OX40 agonist ivuxolimab in advanced cancers. Study-level information: The patients received ivuxolimab by intravenous route every 2 weeks at 0.01 to 10 mg/kg. Of mixed ages from about 23 to 79 and averaging about 60 years, the group was more than 65% male. Partial responses, seen in three patients, involved one hepatocellular carcinoma and two cutaneous melanomas.

Repertoires were generated with immunoSEQ multiplex PCR, while TCRdb's copy carries only in-frame clones and drops some. The sample shows fewer than 80,000 clones, roughly nine tenths of them seen only once. Deletions cut 5 bases from V and 7 bases from J, with 15 bases between. Germline V gene data show CDR1 as SGHAT and CDR2 as FQNNGV. This CDR3 spans 14 amino acids. A history of autoimmune disease or systemic immunosuppression excluded patients. The gene calls are TRBV11-2 and TRBJ1-5; D is perhaps TRBD1 (6 bases). The clonotype originates from an adult with an advanced solid tumor such as melanoma, head and neck, liver or kidney cancer. The sample here was CD4+ or CD8+ T cells sorted from blood, taken in a trial of the OX40 agonist ivuxolimab. The CDR3 DNA reads as TGTGCCAGCAGCGAGACAGGCCGACCCCAGCCCCAGCATTTT. This encodes CASSETGRPQPQHF.